The entry that follows covers one TCR beta chain sequence. This clonotype was found many times. Its specific antigen is unknown. No base-level quality is on record; no much larger clone is a single base apart. The data originate from a study of T cell repertoires in cytomegalovirus infection (dated by TCRdb to about 2019). Background on the whole study: Donor HLA type was relevant to the analysis, as public TCR beta signatures indicated carriage of CMV infection together with the matching HLA type. General conclusions and limits of the study: Cumulative frequency of public TCR beta family members discriminated carriers of CMV infection plus the relevant HLA type in this cohort and an independent roughly 340-donor cohort. The ex vivo response was dominated by HLA-C-restricted CMV-specific TCR beta clonotypes, which also provided the single most frequent clonotype in two of eight donors.

From a lookup of the germline V gene (reference sequence), CDR1 and CDR2 are LNHNV and YYDKDF. Its CDR3 holds 15 amino acids, cysteine through phenylalanine. This entry keeps only the CDR3 DNA: 45 bases, framed from base 1. Trimming leaves V shorter by 6 bases and J shorter by 0 bases, with the junction holding 6 bases beyond the gene matches. Sequenced using an Illumina HiSeq 1500. TCRdb redid the processing of the public reads, applying fastp at Q25 and MiXCR, and retained in-frame beta chains. Each entry is one CDR3 protein sequence, shown with its most common DNA and genes. This sample gives 200,000 or so distinct CDR3 sequences in total; roughly 28% of them show up just once. Together, the top ten hold under 35% of the sample.

Sequences were obtained from PBMCs. The sequence derives from a human donor in good health (CMV status not recorded). Some clones in this sample may be carry-over from other donors' samples. This sequence uses TRBV15 and TRBJ2-3; TRBD2 matches 7 bases in the middle. The DNA is as follows: TGTGCCACCAGTCCCGGGGAGGGAAGCACAGATACGCAGTATTTT. Its protein reads: CATSPGEGSTDTQYF.